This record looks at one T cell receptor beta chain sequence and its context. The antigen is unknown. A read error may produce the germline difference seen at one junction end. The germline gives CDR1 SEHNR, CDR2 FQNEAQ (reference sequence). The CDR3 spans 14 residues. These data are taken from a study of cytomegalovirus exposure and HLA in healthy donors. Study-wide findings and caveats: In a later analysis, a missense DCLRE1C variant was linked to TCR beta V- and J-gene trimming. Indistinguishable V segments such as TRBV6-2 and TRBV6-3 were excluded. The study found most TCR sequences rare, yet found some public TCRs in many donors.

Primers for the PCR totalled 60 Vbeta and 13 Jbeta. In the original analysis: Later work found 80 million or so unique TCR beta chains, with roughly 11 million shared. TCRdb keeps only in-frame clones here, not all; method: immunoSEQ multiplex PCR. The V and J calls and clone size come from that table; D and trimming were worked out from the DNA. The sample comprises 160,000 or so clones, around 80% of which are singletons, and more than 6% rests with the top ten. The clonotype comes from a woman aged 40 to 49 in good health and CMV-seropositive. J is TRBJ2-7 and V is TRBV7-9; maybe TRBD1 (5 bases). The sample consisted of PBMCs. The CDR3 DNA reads TGTTCCAGCAGCTTAGATCAGGGTCCCCACGAGCAGTACTTC. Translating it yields CSSSLDQGPHEQYF.